This T cell receptor beta chain was profiled in a study of patients and donors after allogeneic stem cell transplantation. This clonotype was seen more than once but under ten times. TCRdb itself ran the RT-PCR reads through MiXCR, one entry per CDR3 protein. Of about 110,000 distinct CDR3 sequences listed, about a third are singletons. Input material: blood, either unsorted or a sorted T cell fraction (not recorded which). This sequence was found in a human donor who was either an allogeneic HSCT recipient or a stem cell or donor lymphocyte infusion donor (not recorded which). It is not recorded whose cells these are; they may come from a transplant donor.

CDR3 amino acids: CASSLAPDYNNEQFF. In nucleotides, the CDR3 is TGTGCCAGCAGCTTAGCCCCTGACTACAACAATGAGCAGTTCTTC. The chain uses TRBV7-2 and TRBJ2-1, with a tentative D call TRBD2 (5 bases). The CDR3 is made up of 15 amino acids. CDR1 SGHTA and CDR2 FQGNSA come from the germline V gene. The germline V and J ends were trimmed by 0 bases and 5 bases, with 11 bases remaining between them.